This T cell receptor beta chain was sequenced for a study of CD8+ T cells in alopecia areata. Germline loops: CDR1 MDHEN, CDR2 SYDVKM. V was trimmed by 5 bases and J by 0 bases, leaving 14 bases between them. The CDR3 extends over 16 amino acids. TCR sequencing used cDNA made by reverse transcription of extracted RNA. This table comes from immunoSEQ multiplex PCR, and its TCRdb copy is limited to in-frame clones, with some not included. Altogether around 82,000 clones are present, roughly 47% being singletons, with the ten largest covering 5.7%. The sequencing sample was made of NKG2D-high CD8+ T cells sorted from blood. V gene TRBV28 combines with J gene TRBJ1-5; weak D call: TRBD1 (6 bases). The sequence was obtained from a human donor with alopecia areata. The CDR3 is CASSRWGQSSNQPQHF. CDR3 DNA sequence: TGTGCCAGCAGTCGGTGGGGGCAGAGTAGCAATCAGCCCCAGCATTTT.